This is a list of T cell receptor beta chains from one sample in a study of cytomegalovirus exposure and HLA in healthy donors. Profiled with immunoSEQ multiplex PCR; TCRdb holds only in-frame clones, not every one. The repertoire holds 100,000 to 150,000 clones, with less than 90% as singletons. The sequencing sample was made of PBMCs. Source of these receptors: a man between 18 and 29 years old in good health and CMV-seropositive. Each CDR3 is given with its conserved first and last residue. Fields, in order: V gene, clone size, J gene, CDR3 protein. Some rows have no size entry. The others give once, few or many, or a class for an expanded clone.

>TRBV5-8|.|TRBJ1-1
CASSSAGLWTAMNTEAFF
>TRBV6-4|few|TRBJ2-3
CASSERAGGADTQYF
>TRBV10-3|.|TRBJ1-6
CAIRRVDNSPLHF
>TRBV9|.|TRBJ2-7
CASSVDGTGSYEQYF
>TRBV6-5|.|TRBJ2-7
CASSSPGQGIRGQYF
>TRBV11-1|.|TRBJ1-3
CASTNAAVPGLGNTIYF
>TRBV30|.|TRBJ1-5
CAWEHRDRGSNQPQHF
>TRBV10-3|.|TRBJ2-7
CAAATGYEQYF
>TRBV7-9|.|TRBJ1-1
CASSFDLLMNTEAFF
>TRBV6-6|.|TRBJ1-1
CASSQRQGHTEAFF
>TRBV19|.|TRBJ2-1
CASSMGADEQFF
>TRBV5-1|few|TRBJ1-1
CASSLSNTEAFF
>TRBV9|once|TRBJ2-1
CASSSLAGTHGEQFF
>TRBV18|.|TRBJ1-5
CASSPEGNQPQHF
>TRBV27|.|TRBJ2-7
CASRDSLLAPLVEQYF
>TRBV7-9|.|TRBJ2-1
CASRPRSQGGWNEQFF
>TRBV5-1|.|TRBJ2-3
CASSLGEAPTDTQYF
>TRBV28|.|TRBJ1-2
CASKSVYGYTF
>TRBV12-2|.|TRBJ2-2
CASRSHKTGTGELFF
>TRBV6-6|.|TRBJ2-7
CASSLLRTTPFYEQYF
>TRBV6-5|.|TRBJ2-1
CASSSDGNNEQFF
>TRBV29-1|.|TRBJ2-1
CSVHGLAGGSYNEQFF
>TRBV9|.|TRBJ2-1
CASSGGASYNEQFF
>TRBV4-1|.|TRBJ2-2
CASSQSGAATGELFF